Listed here are 8 T cell receptor beta chains from one sample, sequenced in a study of blood T cell repertoires in COVID-19. Sequencing was performed with immunoSEQ multiplex PCR; in TCRdb, only in-frame clones are kept and a portion is missing. This sample has about 110,000 clones; around four fifths occur once, and the top ten carry 4% to 4.5%. The sample was peripheral blood. All receptors come from a woman in her seventies with acute or convalescent COVID-19.

J is TRBJ2-7 and V is TRBV21-1; the DNA was not used to check the table's D call, TRBD2. TRBV21-1 is flagged as a pseudogene. This CDR3 has 16 residues. CDR3 sequence: CASSYHGEADPYEQYV. In DNA, the CDR3 is TGTGCCAGCAGCTACCACGGGGAGGCGGACCCCTACGAGCAGTACGTC.

The J gene is TRBJ2-7, the V gene TRBV27, with D possibly TRBD2 on 6 matching bases. Trimming left V 0 bases short and J 5 bases short, with 17 bases between. CDR1 is MNHEY and CDR2 is SMNVEV in the germline V gene (reference sequence). This CDR3 is built from 16 residues. The CDR3 protein is CASSLSFTSPGDEQYF. The CDR3 region has the DNA TGTGCCAGCAGTTTATCGTTTACTAGCCCCGGAGACGAGCAGTACTTC.

The V gene is TRBV4-3, the J gene TRBJ2-1, with 12 bases aligning to TRBD2. CDR1 and CDR2 from the germline V gene are LGHNA and YSLEER. The CDR3 runs 15 residues. The V and J ends lost 2 bases and 10 bases, in that order; junction bases with no gene match: 6. Here the CDR3 reads CASSQSSGGAREQFF. The DNA for the CDR3 is TGCGCCAGCAGCCAATCTAGCGGGGGGGCCAGAGAGCAGTTCTTC.

The chain employs TRBV19 and TRBJ1-6; 7 bases agree with TRBD1. From germline, CDR1 is LNHDA and CDR2 SQIVND (reference sequence). This CDR3 has 15 residues. V lost 5 bases, J lost 5 bases, and 6 bases stayed unmatched. The DNA for the CDR3 is TGTGCCAGTAGTCGGGACAGAGAAAATAATTCACCCCTCCACTTT. Translated: CASSRDRENNSPLHF.

V is TRBV30 and J is TRBJ1-1; D perhaps matches TRBD1 (5 bases). This CDR3 has 16 residues. V shed 0 bases and J shed 0 bases, with 14 bases lying between them. Germline V gives CDR1 GTSNPN, CDR2 SVGIG (reference sequence). CDR3 in amino acids: CAWSVQGSKMNTEAFF. The DNA of the CDR3 is TGTGCCTGGAGTGTCCAGGGATCCAAAATGAACACTGAAGCTTTCTTT. Full variable domain (rest looked up from reference TRBV30 and TRBJ1-1): SQTIHQWPATLVQPVGSPLSLECTVEGTSNPNLYWYRQAAGRGLQLLFYSVGIGQISSEVPQNLSASRPQDRQFILSSKKLLLSDSGFYLCAWSVQGSKMNTEAFFGQGTRLTVV.

The chain links TRBV28 to TRBJ1-2, with a possible D match to TRBD1 (6 bases). V lost 2 bases, J lost 1 base, and 11 bases lay in between. Germline V gene lookup returns CDR1 MDHEN and CDR2 SYDVKM. The CDR3 has 15 residues. The CDR3 region has the DNA TGTGCCAGCAGTTTAGGACAGTTCCTTAACTATGGCTACACCTTC. Its translation: CASSLGQFLNYGYTF.

The gene calls are TRBV5-1 and TRBJ1-1; 7 bases are a match to TRBD1. V was clipped by 0 bases and J by 1 base; unmatched bases: 3. From germline, CDR1 is SGHRS and CDR2 YFSETQ. The CDR3 covers 15 residues. The CDR3 DNA reads TGCGCCAGCAGCTTGGGGGGACAGAAGAACACTGAAGCTTTCTTT. Amino acid sequence: CASSLGGQKNTEAFF.

This chain connects TRBV9 to TRBJ2-2; 8 positions match TRBD2. After removal of 3 bases from V and 9 bases from J, the junction contained 10 bases not matched to a gene. This CDR3 is built from 15 residues. The V gene's germline CDR1 is SGDLS and CDR2 YYNGEE. The CDR3 sequence is CASSGPGTRVRELFF. DNA of the CDR3: TGTGCCAGCAGCGGACCCGGGACTAGAGTCCGGGAGCTGTTTTTT. The entire variable domain, with the rest obtained from reference TRBV9 and TRBJ2-2, is as follows: DSGVTQTPKHLITATGQRVTLRCSPRSGDLSVYWYQQSLDQGLQFLIQYYNGEERAKGNILERFSAQQFPDLHSELNLSSLELGDSALYFCASSGPGTRVRELFFGEGSRLTVL.